This passage covers 11 T cell receptor beta chains from one sample sequenced in a study of cytomegalovirus exposure and HLA in healthy donors. The primer mix had 60 Vbeta and 13 Jbeta primers. Measured with immunoSEQ multiplex PCR; TCRdb has only the in-frame clones, and not every one. The sample shows about 190,000 clones, 78% of them seen only once. Sequenced material: PBMCs. Source of these receptors: a woman aged 25 to 45 in good health and CMV-seropositive.

Remarks on this clone: One junction end does not reproduce the germline sequence, and a read error may be involved. The chain uses TRBV7-7 and TRBJ2-5; D is perhaps TRBD1 (6 bases). The CDR3 length is 13 residues. Germline values: CDR1 SSHAT, CDR2 FNYEAQ (reference sequence). The CDR3 sequence: CASSQGQQETQYF. DNA of the CDR3: TGTGCTAGCAGCCAAGGACAGCAAGAGACCCAGTACTTC.

This chain connects TRBV27 to TRBJ2-7; a weak D match, TRBD2 (6 bases). This CDR3 is built from 16 residues. Germline assignment: CDR1 MNHEY and CDR2 SMNVEV (reference sequence). V lost 6 bases to trimming and J lost 0 bases, with 18 bases between them. DNA of the CDR3: TGTGCCAGCAGGTTCGGTACGGCGGGGCCCTCCTACGAGCAGTACTTC. This sequence encodes CASRFGTAGPSYEQYF.

The chain couples TRBV10-3 to TRBJ2-1, with TRBD2 matching over 8 bases. There are 15 residues in the CDR3. From germline, CDR1 is ENHRY and CDR2 SYGVKD. Trimming at V came to 0 bases and at J to 6 bases, leaving 4 bases not matched to a gene. This CDR3 is CAISESSGGGNEQFF. The CDR3 nucleotides read TGTGCCATCAGTGAGTCGAGCGGGGGAGGCAATGAGCAGTTCTTC.

The rearrangement joins TRBV7-3 to TRBJ1-4; no clear D. V lost 3 bases to trimming and J lost 5 bases, with 16 bases between them. The CDR3 loop spans 16 amino acids. The germline gives CDR1 SGHTA, CDR2 FQGTGA. CDR3: CASSFNRGPPNEKLFF. CDR3 bases: TGTGCCAGCAGCTTTAACCGCGGTCCGCCAAATGAAAAACTGTTTTTT. The full variable domain, rest sourced from reference TRBV7-3 and TRBJ1-4, is GAGVSQTPSNKVTEKGKYVELRCDPISGHTALYWYRQSLGQGPEFLIYFQGTGAADDSGLPNDRFFAVRPEGSVSTLKIQRTERGDSAVYLCASSFNRGPPNEKLFFGSGTQLSVL.

The table lists this clone with a count of one. The V and J genes are TRBV2 and TRBJ2-1, with a weak D call TRBD2 (5 bases). This CDR3 spans 15 amino acids. CDR1 and CDR2 (germline): SNHLY, FYNNEI. V gave up 5 bases and J gave up 2 bases, with 13 bases separating them. CDR3: CASSPNSGTYNEQFF. CDR3 DNA sequence: TGTGCCAGCAGTCCGAACAGCGGTACCTACAATGAGCAGTTCTTC.

The chain is built from TRBV28 and TRBJ2-1; no clear D gene. Germline loops: CDR1 MDHEN, CDR2 SYDVKM. V was pared by 7 bases and J by 6 bases, with 19 bases between. The CDR3 spans 15 residues. Written as DNA, the CDR3 is TGTGCCAGCAATGATTACGCCTATACCCCCAATGAGCAGTTCTTC. It codes for CASNDYAYTPNEQFF.

V usage is TRBV5-1 and J usage is TRBJ1-6; TRBD1 aligns across 7 bases. The CDR3 spans 14 residues. Germline assignment: CDR1 SGHRS and CDR2 YFSETQ. Trimming cost V 5 bases and J 8 bases; bases outside gene matches: 7. This CDR3 is CASRGGTEYSPLHF. The DNA of the CDR3 is TGCGCCAGCAGGGGTGGGACAGAATATTCACCCCTCCACTTT.

This rearrangement joins TRBV30 to TRBJ1-4; the D gene is possibly TRBD1 (6 bases). CDR3 size: 15 residues. Trimming shortened V by 6 bases and J by 10 bases, and 24 bases separated the two germline ends. From germline, CDR1 is GTSNPN and CDR2 SVGIG (reference sequence). CDR3: CACHRDQYGEGKLFF. CDR3 sequence (DNA): TGTGCCTGCCACAGGGACCAATACGGGGAAGGAAAACTGTTTTTT.

The chain carries TRBV10-3 and TRBJ2-7; D gene ambiguous. The end of the DNA fits TRBJ2-1 better, so the J call may be wrong. The germline V gene encodes CDR1 ENHRY and CDR2 SYGVKD. This CDR3 comprises 13 residues. The CDR3 loop reads CAISELRDNEQFF. The DNA of the CDR3 is TGTGCCATCAGTGAGCTCCGGGACAATGAGCAGTTCTTC.

V is TRBV28 and J is TRBJ2-5; D is possibly TRBD1 (6 bases). The CDR3 totals 15 residues. Germline CDR1 and CDR2: MDHEN and SYDVKM. The germline V and J ends were trimmed by 3 bases and 0 bases, with 11 bases remaining between them. In nucleotides, the CDR3 is TGTGCCAGCAGTTTCCAGGGGAGCTACCAAGAGACCCAGTACTTC. Protein sequence: CASSFQGSYQETQYF.

This chain links TRBV19 with TRBJ2-7, with 8 nucleotides matching TRBD1. Germline V gives CDR1 LNHDA, CDR2 SQIVND (reference sequence). J was trimmed by 3 bases and V by 5 bases; bases with no gene match: 12. There are 16 residues in the CDR3. CDR3 sequence: CASSRLSGQGGYEQYF. For the CDR3, the DNA is TGTGCCAGTAGTCGACTATCCGGACAGGGAGGCTACGAGCAGTACTTC.